One and the same sample provided the 4 T cell receptor beta chains below, sequenced in a study. Using its own MiXCR run on the 5' RACE reads, TCRdb lists one record per CDR3 protein. The sample lists about 230 distinct CDR3 sequences, 29% seen once, with roughly 16% in the top ten. The sample taken for sequencing was central memory T cells from blood PBMCs. Specified subset: central memory CD4+ T cells. These receptors all come from a male donor with HIV.

The chain has TRBV27 and TRBJ1-1; TRBD1 is a possible D gene (6 bases). The CDR3 is 14 amino acids. V lost 6 bases and J 3 bases, leaving 14 bases between the germline ends. Germline V gene lookup returns CDR1 MNHEY and CDR2 SMNVEV (reference sequence). This chain's CDR3 is CASSGYSGDTEAFF. CDR3 sequence (DNA): TGTGCCAGCAGCGGCTACTCAGGGGACACTGAAGCTTTCTTT.

This clonotype has more than one count but fewer than ten. This chain connects TRBV20-1 to TRBJ1-5; unclear D gene. The CDR3 is 13 residues long. Between the trimmed V and J ends, which lost 5 bases and 2 bases, there was a span of 10 bases. Germline V gene lookup returns CDR1 DFQATT and CDR2 SNEGSKA (reference sequence). Here the CDR3 DNA reads TGCAGTGCTCGCTACGGGGGCAATCAGCCCCAGCATTTT. It is translated as CSARYGGNQPQHF.

The chain is built from TRBV10-3 and TRBJ1-1; no clear D. Trimming stripped 7 bases from V and 3 bases from J, with 12 bases between. The CDR3 length is 13 residues. CDR1 and CDR2 (germline): ENHRY, SYGVKD. CDR3 in amino acids: CAITERQHTEAFF. CDR3 in DNA: TGTGCCATCACCGAGCGCCAGCACACTGAAGCTTTCTTT.

The J gene is TRBJ2-1, the V gene TRBV10-3; 12 bases are shared with TRBD2. CDR3 length: 18 residues. Germline trimming cut 7 bases from V and 1 base from J; bases unmatched to any gene: 11. The V gene's germline CDR1 is ENHRY and CDR2 SYGVKD. The CDR3 loop is CAINQGLAGRTSYNEQFF. In DNA form, the CDR3 reads TGTGCCATCAACCAGGGACTAGCGGGCAGGACGTCCTACAATGAGCAGTTCTTC.